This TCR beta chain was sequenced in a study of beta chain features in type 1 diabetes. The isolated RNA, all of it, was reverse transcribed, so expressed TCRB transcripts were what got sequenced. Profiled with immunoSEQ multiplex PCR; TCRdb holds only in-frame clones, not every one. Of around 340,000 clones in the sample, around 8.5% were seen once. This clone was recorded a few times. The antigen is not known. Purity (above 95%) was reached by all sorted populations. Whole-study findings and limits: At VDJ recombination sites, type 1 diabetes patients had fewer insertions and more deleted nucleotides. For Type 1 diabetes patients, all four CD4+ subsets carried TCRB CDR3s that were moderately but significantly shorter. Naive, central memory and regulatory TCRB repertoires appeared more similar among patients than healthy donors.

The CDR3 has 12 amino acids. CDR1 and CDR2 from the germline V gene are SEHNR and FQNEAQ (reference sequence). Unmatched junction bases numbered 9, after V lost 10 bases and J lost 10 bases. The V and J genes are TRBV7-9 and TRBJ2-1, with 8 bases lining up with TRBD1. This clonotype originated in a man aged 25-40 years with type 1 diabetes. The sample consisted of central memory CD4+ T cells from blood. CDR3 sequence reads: CATGQGGGEQFF. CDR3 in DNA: TGTGCCACCGGACAGGGAGGAGGCGAGCAGTTCTTC.